The T cell receptor (beta chain) under discussion was sequenced for a study of blood T cells in healthy people across ages (dated by TCRdb to the mid-2010s). For the wider study: In model experiments, template switching captured about one uniquely barcoded TCR beta cDNA molecule for every two T cells. Age-related changes in TCR beta repertoire diversity were measured in the study by deep sequencing normalized with unique cDNA molecular identifiers. Four age groups were formed from the donors: young (average 16 years), middle-aged (approximately 40), aged (more than 55) and long-lived (approximately 80). Donors of different ages were randomly distributed across sequencing lanes to avoid experimental bias. For two donors (one aged 18 to 30 and one aged 80 or older), the study analyzed two additional independent replicas of 1 million unique cDNA reads from the same blood draw. Broader findings and caveats from the paper: The long-lived group showed more naive CD4+ T cells, fewer expanded clones and increased TCR diversity than the aged group, suggesting age selection. There was a strong correlation between observed TCR beta diversity and the percentage of naive T cells measured by flow cytometry. As age increased, observed TCR beta diversity per million T cells dropped in a roughly linear way, and a significant reduction was already evident by age around 41. Conclusive comparison of naive and antigen-experienced compartments was prevented by the profiling of bulk unsorted PBMCs. Donor CMV infection status was unknown, potentially confounding age-related changes in expanded clonotypes. Total diversity estimates from one million sequenced T cells were considered lower bounds and underestimates.

As for this clonotype: This receptor's antigen is unknown. It has no much larger one-base neighbor in the sample; base qualities were not kept.

Donors were around 37 systemically healthy Caucasian individuals from Russia aged roughly 6 to 90 years. About 10 milliliters of peripheral blood were drawn from each donor into EDTA-treated Vacutainer tubes. PBMCs were isolated by Ficoll-Paque density-gradient centrifugation, with at least 6 million obtained per sample. Trizol reagent was used to extract total RNA from PBMCs, with at least 6 micrograms per sample. Naive CD45RAhigh/CD27high T cell percentages were measured by flow cytometry on a PBMC aliquot from every donor. Libraries came from 5' RACE. TCRdb shows the sequencer as Illumina HiSeq 2500. A second PCR of roughly 7 to 12 cycles was performed with a sample-barcoded 5' primer and a J-beta primer mix. A template-switch 5' adaptor carrying 12 random nucleotides introduced a unique molecular identifier onto each TCR beta cDNA molecule. At least 2.5 million CDR3-containing paired-end reads were obtained from each sample. The Mint cDNA synthesis kit, primed by a TRBC-specific oligonucleotide, was used to synthesize first-strand cDNA from all RNA. Following uracil-DNA glycosylase treatment, all cDNA underwent a first 18-cycle PCR with the universal primers M1SS and BC2_uni_R. The original methods were these. Each sample was normalized by randomly selecting 1 million high-quality reads, each carrying a distinct molecular identifier. Reads with shared molecular identifiers were discarded instead of being binned into consensus sequences. MiTCR, set to a Q25 quality threshold and the strictest error-elimination algorithm, was used for CDR3 identification, clonotype clustering and error correction. A nonparametric unseen species model using Euler transformation provided a lower-bound estimate of total TCR beta diversity. The raw public data were reprocessed by TCRdb itself: fastp quality trimming at Q25, MiXCR clonotype calling, in-frame beta chains only. Each entry merges the rows of one CDR3 protein and shows their most common DNA and genes. The V and J calls and clone size are TCRdb's, not the authors'. Across this sample there are fewer than 750,000 distinct CDR3 sequences, with roughly 48% seen only once. The top ten clonotypes cover under 30% of the sample.

Reading from cysteine to phenylalanine, the CDR3 counts 17 amino acids. CDR3 DNA only is kept here, 51 bases in frame from base 1. Input material: blood. The chain employs TRBV21-1 and TRBJ1-1; TRBD1 is the table's D call and was not checked against the DNA. TRBV21-1 is a listed pseudogene. This TCR was recovered from an older man in good health. The encoded CDR3 is CASSKGGTGDENTEAFF. The DNA reads TGTGCCAGCAGCAAAGGGGGAACAGGTGATGAGAACACTGAAGCTTTCTTT.